The TCR beta chain under discussion was sequenced for a study of blood T cell repertoires in COVID-19. Study details: T cells, B-cell-depleted T cells, or PBMCs provided the cDNA or gDNA that served as material.

Germline assignment: CDR1 SGDLS and CDR2 YYNGEE. This CDR3 is built from 15 residues. Losses at the gene ends were 3 bases for V and 4 bases for J; bases not matched to a gene: 9. This study enrolled people aged about 18 to 90 from about two dozen US geographic areas. Cohorts were determined from participant-reported clinical history. Per the authors' pipeline: Scientists estimated how many nucleated cells there were by amplifying reference gene primers. The table came from immunoSEQ multiplex PCR; TCRdb's copy has only in-frame clones and leaves some out. V, J and clone size reflect that table, while D and trimming were determined from the DNA. In the table there are 150,000 to 200,000 clones, over 70% of which are singletons.

The sequencing sample was made of PBMCs or T cells enriched from blood (not recorded which). The clonotype comes from an older woman who had recovered from COVID-19. This chain uses TRBV9 with TRBJ1-2, with 7 nucleotides matching TRBD1. The CDR3 sequence: CASSGWDSSLYGYTF. The DNA for the CDR3 is TGTGCCAGCAGCGGCTGGGACAGCTCGCTCTATGGCTACACCTTC.